Below are 13 T cell receptor beta chains sequenced from a single sample in a study of blood T cell repertoires in COVID-19. Measured with immunoSEQ multiplex PCR; TCRdb has only the in-frame clones, and not every one. This sample has some 500,000 clones; roughly 89% occur once, and the top ten carry less than 9%. The sequenced sample consisted of peripheral blood. Source of these receptors: a woman between 50 and 59 years old with COVID-19, enrolled during active disease.

The chain joins TRBV2 to TRBJ1-2, with 10 bases matching TRBD1. CDR3 length: 18 amino acids. From germline, CDR1 is SNHLY and CDR2 FYNNEI. V lost 5 bases and J lost 8; bases outside the gene matches: 20. CDR3 region: CASSLTGGVSGGFVGYTF. CDR3 DNA sequence: TGTGCCAGCAGTTTGACAGGGGGCGTTAGTGGGGGTTTTGTGGGCTACACCTTC.

The chain combines TRBV5-5 with TRBJ2-3; 11 bases line up with TRBD2. V shed 5 bases, J shed 9 bases, and the junction held 11 bases outside the gene matches. Germline CDR1 is SGHKS and CDR2 is YYEKEE (reference sequence). The length of the CDR3 is 15 residues. CDR3 nucleotides: TGTGCCAGCAGTCCTGGTAGCGGGGGGGCTCGGACGCAGTATTTT. Translated: CASSPGSGGARTQYF.

This clone was picked up one time. Other DNA variants within this sample encode the same CDR3. This chain links TRBV12-3 or TRBV12-4 with TRBJ2-7; D might be TRBD1 (5 bases). CDR3 size: 13 residues. V was shortened by 5 bases and J by 1 base, with 9 bases between the two germline ends. CDR3 nucleotides: TGTGCCAGCAGTCCAGGGCCTTCCTACGAGCAGTACTTC. Translated, it gives CASSPGPSYEQYF.

The rearrangement links TRBV6-6 to TRBJ1-4, with 8 nucleotides matching TRBD1. V trimming: 4 bases; J trimming: 4 bases; junction bases outside the gene matches: 2. The germline V gene has CDR1 MNHNY and CDR2 SVGAGI (reference sequence). CDR3 length equals 14 residues. CDR3 amino acids: CASSLQGDNEKLFF. The CDR3 DNA sequence: TGTGCCAGCAGTTTACAGGGGGATAATGAAAAACTGTTTTTT.

The chain recombines TRBV28 with TRBJ2-5; 9 bases map to TRBD2. Germline CDR1 MDHEN, CDR2 SYDVKM. The V gene end was trimmed by 8 bases and the J gene end by 4 bases; junction bases not matched to a gene: 8. This CDR3 contains 14 residues. DNA of the CDR3: TGTGCCAGCTATGCGGGGGGGGCAGGAGAGACCCAGTACTTC. Encoded protein: CASYAGGAGETQYF.

The gene calls are TRBV2 and TRBJ1-6; D is perhaps TRBD1 (6 bases). Germline CDR1 SNHLY, CDR2 FYNNEI. Trimming took 4 bases from V and 8 from J, leaving 12 bases between them. The CDR3 loop spans 14 amino acids. CDR3 loop: CASSAGTFDSPLHF. The DNA for the CDR3 is TGTGCCAGCAGTGCCGGGACATTCGATTCACCCCTCCACTTT.

The CDR3 here is CASRQTAGSNEKLFF. The CDR3, as DNA: TGCGCCAGCAGACAAACGGCGGGGTCTAATGAAAAACTGTTTTTT. The chain joins TRBV5-1 to TRBJ1-4; D uncertain. Germline CDR1 reads SGHRS; CDR2 reads YFSETQ. V gave up 5 bases and J gave up 3 bases, with 14 bases separating them. The CDR3 is 15 amino acids.

The chain employs TRBV27 and TRBJ1-6, with D tentatively TRBD1 (6 bases). Trimming took 6 bases from V and 0 from J, leaving 27 bases between them. Per the germline V gene, CDR1 is MNHEY and CDR2 is SMNVEV (reference sequence). This CDR3 has 21 amino acids. Here the CDR3 DNA reads TGTGCCAGCAGCCGCCGCCTTCACAGGGAAATGGTTAGCTCCTATAATTCACCCCTCCACTTT. Protein: CASSRRLHREMVSSYNSPLHF.

V gene TRBV19 combines with J gene TRBJ2-1, with D perhaps TRBD1 (5 bases). The CDR3 totals 13 residues. Between the trimmed V and J ends, which lost 3 bases and 12 bases, there was a span of 15 bases. From germline, CDR1 is LNHDA and CDR2 SQIVND (reference sequence). The CDR3 DNA reads TGTGCCAGTAGTATGATGTGGGATCAGGGGCAGTTCTTC. This encodes CASSMMWDQGQFF.

This clone appeared a single time. The chain recombines TRBV6-5 with TRBJ2-6; D ambiguous. The V and J ends lost 2 bases and 2 bases respectively, with 10 bases between them. This CDR3 spans 16 amino acids. Germline V gene data show CDR1 as MNHEY and CDR2 as SVGAGI. CDR3 protein: CASSYQFTTGANVLTF. The CDR3 DNA is TGTGCCAGCAGTTACCAGTTCACAACTGGGGCCAACGTCCTGACTTTC.

V is TRBV4-1 and J is TRBJ1-1; a weak D match, TRBD1 (6 bases). Trimming took 4 bases from V and 5 from J, leaving 17 bases between them. This CDR3 is built from 15 residues. The germline V gene has CDR1 MGHRA and CDR2 YSYEKL. CDR3 sequence: CASSRILQGTTEAFF. The CDR3, as DNA: TGCGCCAGCAGCCGCATATTACAGGGTACGACTGAAGCTTTCTTT.

A note on this clone: At one boundary the junction diverges from the germline segment, which might be a read error. This chain uses TRBV19 with TRBJ1-1; 9 nucleotides match TRBD1. CDR3 length: 13 amino acids. Per germline, CDR1 LNHDA and CDR2 SQIVND (reference sequence). CDR3: CASSGTGNPEAFF. The DNA of the CDR3 is TGTGCCAGTTCCGGGACAGGGAACCCTGAAGCTTTCTTT.

This rearrangement joins TRBV18 to TRBJ2-3; 12 bases fit TRBD2. V was pared by 2 bases and J by 1 base, with 1 base of the junction left unmatched. This CDR3 contains 16 residues. Germline assignment: CDR1 KGHSH and CDR2 LQKENI. The CDR3 nucleotides are TGTGCCAGCTCACCAAGACTAGCGGGGGGCACAGATACGCAGTATTTT. Protein sequence: CASSPRLAGGTDTQYF. Together with reference TRBV18 and TRBJ2-3, the CDR3 gives the full variable domain: NAGVMQNPRHLVRRRGQEARLRCSPMKGHSHVYWYRQLPEEGLKFMVYLQKENIIDESGMPKERFSAEFPKEGPSILRIQQVVRGDSAAYFCASSPRLAGGTDTQYFGPGTRLTVL.